This T cell receptor beta chain comes out of a study of vaccination and CD4 T cells after COVID-19. Documented treatment: roughly 10-day PBMC culture with coronavirus spike peptide pools or control peptides (ViraFEST assay). Samples of CD4+ T cells were obtained from the unexposed donor before the COVID-19 pandemic (2011-2018). As to this clonotype: No antigen is known for it.

The CDR3 covers 19 residues. Germline values: CDR1 MNHEY, CDR2 SMNVEV (reference sequence). The ends lost 4 bases at V and 2 bases at J; junction bases unmatched: 9. An Oncomine TCR Beta short-read assay was used to sequence the DNA from cultured CD4+ T cells. MiXCR, applied by TCRdb to the PCR reads, yields one record per CDR3 protein. Of 6,500 to 9,000 distinct CDR3 sequences listed, under 60% are singletons. The specimen sequenced was CD4+ T cells from blood, cultured in vitro. The TCR originated in a human donor in good health. V is TRBV27 and J is TRBJ2-2; 14 bases fit TRBD2. In DNA form, the CDR3 reads TGTGCCAGCAGTTCCGGCCAAGGACTAGCGGGGGGCAACACCGGGGAGCTGTTTTTT. Residues: CASSSGQGLAGGNTGELFF.